A single sample gave rise to the 23 T cell receptor beta chains below, sequenced in a study of monozygotic twins with inflammatory bowel disease. TCRdb reprocessed the 5' RACE reads, keeping one entry per CDR3 protein, no DNA. The repertoire table contains about 160,000 distinct CDR3 sequences. The sequencing input was blood. Receptors were obtained from a human donor with ulcerative colitis or Crohn's disease, or a healthy co-twin of an affected twin (not recorded which).

This chain connects TRBV5-4 to TRBJ2-1; with no DNA, the TCRdb D assignment of TRBD2 cannot be verified. Germline V CDR1 and CDR2: SGHNT, YYREEE (reference sequence). The CDR3 covers 16 residues. The CDR3 spells CASSLWGLAGPKSEFF.

The rearrangement uses TRBV29-1 and TRBJ2-2; as DNA is missing, the TRBD1 call by TCRdb cannot be tested. Germline CDR1 SQVTM, CDR2 ANQGSEA. The CDR3 has 13 residues. CDR3: CSGGQGPTGELFF.

The rearrangement links TRBV7-2 to TRBJ2-5. In germline, CDR1 is SGHTA, CDR2 FQGNSA. The CDR3 runs 13 residues. The CDR3 loop is CASSLESKETQYF. Full variable domain (rest looked up from reference TRBV7-2 and TRBJ2-5): GAGVSQSPSNKVTEKGKDVELRCDPISGHTALYWYRQSLGQGLEFLIYFQGNSAPDKSGLPSDRFSAERTGGSVSTLTIQRTQQEDSAVYLCASSLESKETQYFGPGTRLLVL.

J is TRBJ2-1 and V is TRBV5-4; TCRdb returns TRBD1, unconfirmable since there is no DNA. Per the germline V gene, CDR1 is SGHNT and CDR2 is YYREEE (reference sequence). The CDR3 extends over 11 amino acids. This CDR3 reads CASSLRTGWVF.

The rearrangement joins TRBV4-2 to TRBJ2-5; without DNA, the TCRdb call of TRBD1 cannot be checked. Germline V gene sequence: CDR1 LGHNA, CDR2 YNFKEQ. This CDR3 region has 15 residues. The CDR3 loop reads CASSQAGQGVETQYF.

The rearrangement uses TRBV5-4 and TRBJ2-2; TCRdb selects TRBD2, and the lack of DNA leaves this call unchecked. The CDR3 sequence is 17 residues long. Germline V gene sequence: CDR1 SGHNT, CDR2 YYREEE (reference sequence). CDR3 protein: CASSRTSGRVNTGELFF. Filled out from reference TRBV5-4 and TRBJ2-2, the complete variable domain reads ETGVTQSPTHLIKTRGQQVTLRCSSQSGHNTVSWYQQALGQGPQFIFQYYREEENGRGNFPPRFSGLQFPNYSSELNVNALELDDSALYLCASSRTSGRVNTGELFFGEGSRLTVL.

The chain links TRBV5-1 to TRBJ2-5; TCRdb names TRBD1, which stays unverified in the absence of DNA. Germline values: CDR1 SGHRS, CDR2 YFSETQ. This CDR3 comprises 14 residues. CDR3 amino acids: CASSLEAGVETQYF.

The rearrangement joins TRBV6-5 to TRBJ1-6; the TCRdb D gene call, TRBD1, has no DNA to confirm it. Germline V CDR1 and CDR2: MNHEY, SVGAGI. This CDR3 spans 15 amino acids. The CDR3 here is CASSLRQGDGSPLHF.

The chain combines TRBV12-3 or TRBV12-4 with TRBJ2-2; TCRdb calls TRBD2, which cannot be checked without DNA. This CDR3 is built from 14 residues. CDR3 sequence: CASSFTTGTGELFF.

V is TRBV18 and J is TRBJ1-1; TCRdb names TRBD1, which stays unverified in the absence of DNA. The CDR3 has 13 residues. Germline loops: CDR1 KGHSH, CDR2 LQKENI. CDR3 sequence: CASSDSPNTEAFF.

CDR3 in amino acids: CASSYLPGDTEAFF. The chain combines TRBV6-5 with TRBJ1-1. Germline V gene data show CDR1 as MNHEY and CDR2 as SVGAGI. The CDR3 extends over 14 amino acids.

The CDR3 is CASSLQLNTEAFF. The J gene is TRBJ1-1, the V gene TRBV5-1. CDR3 size: 13 residues. The germline gives CDR1 SGHRS, CDR2 YFSETQ. The full variable domain, completed using reference TRBV5-1 and TRBJ1-1, is KAGVTQTPRYLIKTRGQQVTLSCSPISGHRSVSWYQQTPGQGLQFLFEYFSETQRNKGNFPGRFSGRQFSNSRSEMNVSTLELGDSALYLCASSLQLNTEAFFGQGTRLTVV.

The chain recombines TRBV12-3 or TRBV12-4 with TRBJ2-1; as DNA is missing, the TRBD2 call by TCRdb cannot be tested. CDR3 length: 17 residues. The CDR3 loop is CASSSISIAGVSNEQFF.

This chain connects TRBV18 to TRBJ2-7; the TCRdb call, TRBD1, lacks DNA for checking. The CDR3 extends over 14 amino acids. Germline V lookup: CDR1 KGHSH, CDR2 LQKENI. This chain's CDR3 is CASSQRDRRHEQYF.

This chain uses TRBV9 with TRBJ1-1. Per the germline V gene, CDR1 is SGDLS and CDR2 is YYNGEE. This CDR3 is 14 amino acids long. CDR3 sequence reads: CASSVAVADTEAFF.

The chain couples TRBV7-2 to TRBJ2-1. The CDR3 has 15 residues. Germline assignment: CDR1 SGHTA and CDR2 FQGNSA. CDR3 region: CASSLEYSSYNDQFF.

This chain uses TRBV20-1 with TRBJ1-5; TCRdb's assignment of TRBD1 cannot be checked, as there is no DNA. This CDR3 is 14 amino acids long. Germline V gene sequence: CDR1 DFQATT, CDR2 SNEGSKA (reference sequence). The CDR3 sequence is CSAFGTVSNQPQHF.

The V call is TRBV19, the J call TRBJ2-1. Germline values: CDR1 LNHDA, CDR2 SQIVND (reference sequence). The CDR3 spans 13 residues. The CDR3 loop reads CASSIGLGFEQFF.

This chain joins TRBV5-1 and TRBJ2-1; no DNA is available, so the TRBD2 call from TCRdb remains unchecked. The CDR3 loop spans 14 amino acids. Germline V CDR1 and CDR2: SGHRS, YFSETQ. The CDR3 region is CASSLAKLAGEQFF.

The gene calls are TRBV20-1 and TRBJ2-3; the TRBD2 assignment by TCRdb is unverifiable without DNA. The CDR3 spans 16 residues. Per germline, CDR1 DFQATT and CDR2 SNEGSKA (reference sequence). This CDR3 reads CSAIRGLAGGTDTQYF.

The chain joins TRBV2 to TRBJ2-7. The CDR3 is made up of 14 amino acids. Germline V CDR1 and CDR2: SNHLY, FYNNEI. The CDR3 is CASTGGRSSYEQYF.

The V and J genes are TRBV5-6 and TRBJ2-7; the TCRdb call, TRBD1, lacks DNA for checking. CDR1 and CDR2 (germline): SGHDT, YYEEEE. This CDR3 is built from 16 residues. CDR3 residues: CASSLGRRGTTYEQYF.

This sequence joins TRBV6-2 or TRBV6-3 and TRBJ1-2; TCRdb returns TRBD1, unconfirmable since there is no DNA. CDR3 size: 16 residues. Per germline, CDR1 MNHEY and CDR2 SVGEGT. Here the CDR3 reads CASSYRDTDTNYGYTF.